A few counts support the clone carrying this TCR beta chain. What it recognizes is unknown. V lost 6 bases, J lost 0 bases, and 9 bases lay in between. The CDR3 loop spans 14 amino acids. The germline gives CDR1 MDHEN, CDR2 SYDVKM. The record originates from a study of regulatory T cells in long-lasting Graves disease. Relying on iRepertoire HTBI primers and Arm-PCR of CDR3 regions, the team built TCR beta libraries. Original processing notes: Samples collectively showed 62 TRBV and approximately 13 TRBJ segments. MiXCR, run by TCRdb on the multiplex PCR reads, gives a single entry per CDR3 protein. These V and J calls derive from TCRdb rather than the authors' analysis. The sample consists of under 800,000 distinct CDR3 sequences, around 15% of them appearing once. Time point: newly diagnosed GD, antithyroid drugs for less than 3 months. Extracted PBMC RNA gave rise to the TCR library. Study-wide findings and caveats: Sampling was limited to peripheral blood rather than thyroid tissue. Persistent-disease Graves' patients showed less TCR diversity than new cases.

These data also formed part of another study, on T cells in Graves' hyperthyroidism and ophthalmopathy.

The sequence derives from a woman in her thirties with Graves disease. The V and J genes are TRBV28 and TRBJ1-5; no firm D call. The sample consisted of peripheral blood mononuclear cells (PBMCs), taken at new diagnosis, from a patient treated with antithyroid drugs. The CDR3 is CASRPLYSNQPQHF. The CDR3 DNA reads as TGTGCCAGCAGGCCCCTGTATAGCAATCAGCCCCAGCATTTT.